The 5 T cell receptor beta chains below were found in one sample sequenced in a study of identical twins. TCRdb re-derived calls from the 5' RACE reads in MiXCR, one entry per CDR3 protein. The sample consists of nearly 900,000 distinct CDR3 sequences, about 12% of them appearing once. A further study also used this sample, focusing on yellow fever vaccine responses in identical twins.

Material for sequencing was PBMCs. The receptor set was obtained from a woman aged 18-29 years in good health.

V gene TRBV12-3 or TRBV12-4 combines with J gene TRBJ1-3, with 10 bases that match TRBD1. V gave up 6 bases and J gave up 5 bases; unmatched junction bases: 4. The CDR3 is made up of 14 amino acids. CDR3 sequence: CASRPGQGRNTIYF. The CDR3 DNA reads TGTGCCAGCAGGCCGGGACAGGGGAGAAACACCATATATTTT.

The V gene is TRBV5-1, the J gene TRBJ2-1; TRBD2 is a possible D gene (6 bases). Looked up from germline, CDR1 is SGHRS and CDR2 is YFSETQ. CDR3 size: 16 residues. V lost 0 bases to trimming and J lost 5 bases, with 15 bases between them. The CDR3: CASSLGFTSTHNEQFF. CDR3 bases: TGCGCCAGCAGCTTGGGGTTCACTAGCACCCACAATGAGCAGTTCTTC.

The genes are TRBV6-5 and TRBJ2-3; 11 bases align to TRBD1. Germline-derived CDR1 and CDR2 are MNHEY and SVGAGI. The CDR3 spans 16 residues. Trimming at V came to 4 bases and at J to 4 bases, leaving 7 bases not matched to a gene. CDR3 bases: TGTGCCAGCAGTTGGCTAGGACAGGGGGCGGCAGATACGCAGTATTTT. Encoded protein: CASSWLGQGAADTQYF.

This clonotype turned up a few times. This chain links TRBV18 with TRBJ2-2, with 7 bases fitting TRBD1. This CDR3 is built from 16 residues. The germline gives CDR1 KGHSH, CDR2 LQKENI. The trim removed 5 bases at V and 1 base at J, leaving 7 bases unmatched. The CDR3 region is CASSSGQQLNTGELFF. The CDR3 region has the DNA TGTGCCAGCTCATCGGGACAGCAACTGAACACCGGGGAGCTGTTTTTT.

The chain carries TRBV29-1 and TRBJ1-1; a weak D match, TRBD1 (5 bases). Germline assignment: CDR1 SQVTM and CDR2 ANQGSEA. V was clipped by 4 bases and J by 2 bases, with 23 bases between them. CDR3 length: 17 amino acids. The CDR3 bases are TGCAGCGTTGTTTATTTGGATCCGGGACTGGAAAACACTGAAGCTTTCTTT. Translation: CSVVYLDPGLENTEAFF. Complete variable domain (other parts from reference TRBV29-1 and TRBJ1-1): SAVISQKPSRDICQRGTSLTIQCQVDSQVTMMFWYRQQPGQSLTLIATANQGSEATYESGFVIDKFPISRPNLTFSTLTVSNMSPEDSSIYLCSVVYLDPGLENTEAFFGQGTRLTVV.